The source of this TCR beta chain is a study of T-cell memory formation after mild COVID-19. Study background: Clusters were largely donor specific. Study-wide points: Pre-infection memory contained some responding clones, which suggested that cross-reactive memory had joined. Among CD4+ contracting clones, most were CM and EM, and CD8+ ones EMRA.

In TCRdb, the 5' RACE reads were re-called with MiXCR into one record per CDR3 protein. This sample carries fewer than 550,000 distinct CDR3 sequences, 20% of them seen once, and the ten largest clones take about 8.1%. A few counts support this clonotype. What it binds is not known. Trimming stripped 3 bases from V and 0 bases from J, with 9 bases between. The CDR3 has 14 residues. CDR1 and CDR2 (germline): DFQATT, SNEGSKA (reference sequence). The sequencing sample was made of PBMCs or a T cell subset sorted from them (not recorded which). This TCR derives from an adult woman who had mild COVID-19 (a few samples of this study predate the infection). Cell type and time point are not known. This sequence joins TRBV20-1 and TRBJ2-1; D is perhaps TRBD2 (6 bases). CDR3: CSASGEASYNEQFF. CDR3 nucleotide sequence: TGCAGTGCTAGTGGGGAGGCCTCCTACAATGAGCAGTTCTTC.